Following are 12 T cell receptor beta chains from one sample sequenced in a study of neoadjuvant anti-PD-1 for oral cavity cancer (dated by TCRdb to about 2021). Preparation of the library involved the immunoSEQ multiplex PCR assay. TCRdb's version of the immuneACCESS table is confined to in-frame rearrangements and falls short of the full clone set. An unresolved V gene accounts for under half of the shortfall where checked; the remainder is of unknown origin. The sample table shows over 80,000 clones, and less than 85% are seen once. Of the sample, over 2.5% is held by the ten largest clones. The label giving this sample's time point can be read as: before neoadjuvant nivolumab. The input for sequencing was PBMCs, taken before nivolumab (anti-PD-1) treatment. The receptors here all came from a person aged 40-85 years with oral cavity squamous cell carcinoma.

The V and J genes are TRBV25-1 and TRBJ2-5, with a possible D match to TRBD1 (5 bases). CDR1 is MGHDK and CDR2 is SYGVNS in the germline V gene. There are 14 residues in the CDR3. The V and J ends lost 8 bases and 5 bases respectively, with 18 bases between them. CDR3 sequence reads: CASAQSSGKETQYF. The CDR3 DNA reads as TGTGCCAGCGCTCAGAGTTCAGGGAAGGAGACCCAGTACTTC.

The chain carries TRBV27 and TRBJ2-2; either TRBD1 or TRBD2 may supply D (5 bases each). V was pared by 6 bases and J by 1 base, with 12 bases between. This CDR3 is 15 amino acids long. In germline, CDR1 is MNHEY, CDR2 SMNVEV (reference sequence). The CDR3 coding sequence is TGTGCCAGCAGCAAGGGACGGATGAACACCGGGGAGCTGTTTTTT. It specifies CASSKGRMNTGELFF.

The CDR3: CASSETGPLYEQYF. The CDR3 nucleotides are TGTGCCAGCAGTGAAACGGGGCCCCTCTACGAGCAGTACTTC. The chain couples TRBV6-1 to TRBJ2-7, with D perhaps TRBD1 or TRBD2 (5 bases each). The germline CDR1 and CDR2 sequences are MNHNS and SASEGT. Trimming took 2 bases from V and 3 from J, leaving 11 bases between them. This CDR3 region has 14 residues.

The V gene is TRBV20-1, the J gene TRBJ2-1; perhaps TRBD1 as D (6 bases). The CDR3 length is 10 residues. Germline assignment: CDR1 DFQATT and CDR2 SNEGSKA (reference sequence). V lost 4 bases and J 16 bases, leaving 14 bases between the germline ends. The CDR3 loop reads CSATKLGGFF. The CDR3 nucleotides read TGCAGTGCTACAAAACTAGGGGGATTCTTC.

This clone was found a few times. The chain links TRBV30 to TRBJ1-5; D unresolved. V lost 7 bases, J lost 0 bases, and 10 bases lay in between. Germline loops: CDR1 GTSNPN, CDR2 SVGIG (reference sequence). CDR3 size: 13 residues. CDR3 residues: CAFEVTSNQPQHF. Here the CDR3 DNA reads TGTGCCTTCGAGGTCACTAGCAATCAGCCCCAGCATTTT.

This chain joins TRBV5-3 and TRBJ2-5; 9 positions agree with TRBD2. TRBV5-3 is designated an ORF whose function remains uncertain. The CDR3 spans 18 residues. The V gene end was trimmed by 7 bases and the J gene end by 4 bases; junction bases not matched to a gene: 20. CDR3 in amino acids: CARGVQWASGELLETQYF. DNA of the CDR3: TGTGCCAGAGGGGTTCAATGGGCTAGCGGGGAGCTCCTAGAGACCCAGTACTTC.

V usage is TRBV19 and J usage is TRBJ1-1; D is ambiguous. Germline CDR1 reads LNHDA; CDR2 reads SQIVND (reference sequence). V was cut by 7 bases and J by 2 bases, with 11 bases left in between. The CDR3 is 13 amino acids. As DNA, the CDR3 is TGTGCCAGTAAAGTGATAGAAAACACTGAAGCTTTCTTT. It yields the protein CASKVIENTEAFF.

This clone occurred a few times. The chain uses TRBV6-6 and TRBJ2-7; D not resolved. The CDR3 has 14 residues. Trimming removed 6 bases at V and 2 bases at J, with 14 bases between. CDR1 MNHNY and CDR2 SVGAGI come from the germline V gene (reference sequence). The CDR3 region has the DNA TGTGCCAGCAGCCTCACACACAGTACCTACGAGCAGTACTTC. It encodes CASSLTHSTYEQYF.

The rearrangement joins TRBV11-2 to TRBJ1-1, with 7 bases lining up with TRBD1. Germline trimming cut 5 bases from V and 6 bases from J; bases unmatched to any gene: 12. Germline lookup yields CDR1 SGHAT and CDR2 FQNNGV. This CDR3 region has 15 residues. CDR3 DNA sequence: TGTGCCAGCAGCCCCGGCGACAGGGTCAAATCTGAAGCTTTCTTT. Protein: CASSPGDRVKSEAFF.

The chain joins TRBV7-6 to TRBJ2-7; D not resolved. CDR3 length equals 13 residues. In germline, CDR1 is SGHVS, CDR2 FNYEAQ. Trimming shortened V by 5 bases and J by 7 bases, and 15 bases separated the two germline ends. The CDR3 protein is CASSEQTSREQYF. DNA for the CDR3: TGTGCCAGCAGCGAACAGACTTCTCGGGAGCAGTACTTC.

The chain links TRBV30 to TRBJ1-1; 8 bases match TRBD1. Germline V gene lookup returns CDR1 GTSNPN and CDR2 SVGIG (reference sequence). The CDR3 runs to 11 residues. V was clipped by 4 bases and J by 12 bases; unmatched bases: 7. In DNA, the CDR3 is TGTGCCTGGATGGCGACAGGGGTGACTTTCTTT. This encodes CAWMATGVTFF.

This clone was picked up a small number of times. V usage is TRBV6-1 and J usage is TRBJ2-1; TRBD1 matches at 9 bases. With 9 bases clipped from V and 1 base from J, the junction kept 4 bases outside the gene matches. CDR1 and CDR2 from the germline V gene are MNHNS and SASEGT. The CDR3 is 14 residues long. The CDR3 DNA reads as TGTGCCAGTGCCGGGACAGGGTCCTACAATGAGCAGTTCTTC. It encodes CASAGTGSYNEQFF.